Below are 27 T cell receptor beta chains sequenced from a single sample in a study of response to subunit inactivated influenza vaccine. TCRdb re-called the RT-PCR reads with MiXCR, one entry per CDR3 protein. The table shows some 850,000 distinct CDR3 sequences, with about a fifth occurring only once. The specimen was PBMCs from blood, collected more than 4 days after vaccination. The receptors were sampled from a man in his fifties who received an inactivated influenza vaccine.

V and J are TRBV3-1 and TRBJ2-1, with TRBD1 matching over 8 bases. There are 17 residues in the CDR3. J lost 5 bases, V lost 4 bases, and 13 bases had no gene match. Looked up from germline, CDR1 is LGHDT and CDR2 is YNNKEL (reference sequence). CDR3 amino acids: CASSPRFWTGNNNEQFF. The DNA for the CDR3 is TGTGCCAGCAGCCCGAGGTTCTGGACAGGGAACAACAATGAGCAGTTCTTC.

This clonotype has a count of ten or more. The chain carries TRBV20-1 and TRBJ2-7, with 12 nucleotides matching TRBD2. Trimming removed 5 bases from V and 5 bases from J; junction bases left unmatched: 7. CDR1 is DFQATT, CDR2 SNEGSKA, per germline (reference sequence). The CDR3 is 14 residues long. CDR3 residues: CSALTGLAGNEQYF. CDR3 DNA sequence: TGCAGTGCTCTTACCGGACTAGCGGGAAACGAGCAGTACTTC.

This clonotype came up a few times. V is TRBV7-2 and J is TRBJ1-5; D remains ambiguous. Per germline, CDR1 SGHTA and CDR2 FQGNSA. The length of the CDR3 is 15 residues. Trimming stripped 4 bases from V and 1 base from J, with 11 bases between. The CDR3 sequence is CASSSGGVSNQPQHF. The CDR3 region has the DNA TGTGCCAGCAGCTCCGGCGGGGTGAGCAATCAGCCCCAGCATTTT.

This clonotype showed up many times. The chain uses TRBV5-1 and TRBJ1-5; no reliable D call. V was clipped by 0 bases and J by 3 bases, with 7 bases between them. The CDR3 has 14 amino acids. Germline V gene lookup returns CDR1 SGHRS and CDR2 YFSETQ. This CDR3 is CASSLGEPNQPQHF. CDR3 bases: TGCGCCAGCAGCTTGGGGGAGCCCAATCAGCCCCAGCATTTT.

This clonotype was found many times. CDR3: CSVEDQEIKAFF. The CDR3 coding sequence is TGCAGCGTTGAAGATCAGGAGATAAAAGCTTTCTTT. V gene TRBV29-1 combines with J gene TRBJ1-1, with D uncertain. The V end was cut by 0 bases, the J end by 9 bases, with 11 bases between. CDR1 SQVTM and CDR2 ANQGSEA come from the germline V gene. The CDR3 loop spans 12 amino acids. The full variable domain, rest sourced from reference TRBV29-1 and TRBJ1-1, is SAVISQKPSRDICQRGTSLTIQCQVDSQVTMMFWYRQQPGQSLTLIATANQGSEATYESGFVIDKFPISRPNLTFSTLTVSNMSPEDSSIYLCSVEDQEIKAFFGQGTRLTVV.

This sequence joins TRBV20-1 and TRBJ2-4, with 11 bases aligning to TRBD2. J lost 1 base, V lost 3 bases, and 11 bases had no gene match. Germline V gene data show CDR1 as DFQATT and CDR2 as SNEGSKA (reference sequence). The CDR3 sequence is 18 residues long. The CDR3 spells CSASGVAGGPGAKNIQYF. The CDR3 DNA sequence: TGCAGTGCTAGTGGCGTAGCGGGAGGGCCAGGGGCCAAAAACATTCAGTACTTC.

The V call is TRBV20-1, the J call TRBJ1-1; maybe TRBD1 (6 bases). V lost 3 bases, J lost 6 bases, and 14 bases lay in between. The germline CDR1 and CDR2 sequences are DFQATT and SNEGSKA (reference sequence). The CDR3 totals 13 residues. In DNA, the CDR3 is TGCAGTGCTAGGCTCAACAGGGCCGCTGAAGCTTTCTTT. Translating it yields CSARLNRAAEAFF.

The gene calls are TRBV7-2 and TRBJ2-5, with 8 bases matching TRBD1. J gave up 4 bases and V 1 base, and 8 bases lay outside the gene matches. The CDR3 runs to 16 residues. Germline V gene data show CDR1 as SGHTA and CDR2 as FQGNSA. CDR3 DNA sequence: TGTGCCAGCAGCTTAGTACCCGACAGGGGAGGAGAGACCCAGTACTTC. Protein product: CASSLVPDRGGETQYF.

J is TRBJ2-7 and V is TRBV20-1, with 7 nucleotides matching TRBD1. Germline V gene data show CDR1 as DFQATT and CDR2 as SNEGSKA (reference sequence). CDR3 length: 11 amino acids. V lost 7 bases, J lost 3 bases, and 3 bases stayed unmatched. The CDR3 region is CSVPGGYEQYF. CDR3 nucleotides: TGCAGTGTCCCAGGGGGCTACGAGCAGTACTTC.

J is TRBJ2-1 and V is TRBV10-3; TRBD2 agrees at 12 bases. The CDR3 extends over 13 amino acids. V was pared by 8 bases and J by 9 bases, with 5 bases of the junction left unmatched. Germline CDR1 is ENHRY and CDR2 is SYGVKD. Written as DNA, the CDR3 is TGTGCCATCGAGCCTAGCGGGGGGGCTGAGCAGTTCTTC. Encoded protein: CAIEPSGGAEQFF.

The chain has TRBV24-1 and TRBJ1-2; D may be TRBD1 (6 bases). The germline CDR1 and CDR2 sequences are KGHDR and SFDVKD. The V gene lost 4 bases and the J gene lost 0 bases, with 8 bases spanning the gap. The length of the CDR3 is 14 residues. CDR3 residues: CATSDRTANYGYTF. CDR3 in DNA: TGTGCCACCAGTGACCGGACAGCTAACTATGGCTACACCTTC.

This clonotype was counted between two and nine times. The chain joins TRBV6-5 to TRBJ1-4; D ambiguous. CDR1 is MNHEY, CDR2 SVGAGI, per germline. V shed 0 bases and J shed 4 bases, with 15 bases lying between them. The CDR3 consists of 17 residues. The CDR3 DNA sequence: TGTGCCAGCAGTTACTCGAGTATCGAGGGTCTTAATGAAAAACTGTTTTTT. This gives the protein CASSYSSIEGLNEKLFF.

This clonotype has a handful of counts. This chain connects TRBV24-1 to TRBJ2-3, with 7 bases matching TRBD2. V dropped 5 bases and J dropped 4; count of bases not matched to a gene: 8. Germline CDR1 is KGHDR and CDR2 is SFDVKD. The CDR3 sequence is 15 residues long. The CDR3 reads CATSAPSGTADTQYF. The CDR3 region has the DNA TGTGCCACCAGTGCTCCCAGCGGGACCGCAGATACGCAGTATTTT.

This clonotype was seen a few times. The rearrangement joins TRBV20-1 to TRBJ2-1; 7 nucleotides align to TRBD2. The junction had 9 bases not matched to a gene; V was cut back by 6 bases and J by 4 bases. CDR3 length: 14 amino acids. Germline lookup yields CDR1 DFQATT and CDR2 SNEGSKA (reference sequence). CDR3 sequence: CSAVAGETYNEQFF. The CDR3 DNA follows: TGCAGTGCAGTGGCGGGAGAGACATACAATGAGCAGTTCTTC.

A few counts support this clonotype. The chain carries TRBV20-1 and TRBJ2-3, with D tentatively TRBD1 (5 bases). The V end lost 0 bases, the J end lost 5 bases, and 15 bases lay between the germline ends. Looked up from germline, CDR1 is DFQATT and CDR2 is SNEGSKA (reference sequence). The CDR3 is 15 residues long. The DNA of the CDR3 is TGCAGTGCTAGAGACCAGGGAAAGGTAGAAGATACGCAGTATTTT. Encoded protein: CSARDQGKVEDTQYF.

This clonotype was detected many times. This chain joins TRBV20-1 and TRBJ2-7, with 9 bases lining up with TRBD1. Germline V lookup: CDR1 DFQATT, CDR2 SNEGSKA (reference sequence). The CDR3 is made up of 17 amino acids. J was trimmed by 4 bases and V by 5 bases; bases with no gene match: 18. For the CDR3, the DNA is TGCAGTGCTCCCTCGATAATAGGAGGGACAGGGATTTACGAGCAGTACTTC. As protein: CSAPSIIGGTGIYEQYF.

This chain links TRBV7-9 with TRBJ2-7; no definite D call. The CDR3 is 12 residues long. Germline V gene lookup returns CDR1 SEHNR and CDR2 FQNEAQ (reference sequence). V was shortened by 5 bases and J by 6 bases, with 11 bases between the two germline ends. The CDR3 DNA is TGTGCCAGCAGCCCAGTATCTCGCGAGCAGTACTTC. Translation gives CASSPVSREQYF.

This clonotype was detected only a few times. This rearrangement joins TRBV7-6 to TRBJ2-7; D is perhaps TRBD1 or TRBD2 (5 bases each). Germline CDR1 is SGHVS and CDR2 is FNYEAQ. This CDR3 is built from 14 residues. V dropped 5 bases and J dropped 2 bases, with 13 bases sitting between them. CDR3 DNA sequence: TGTGCCAGCAGCCACCGGGACCGACCCTACGAGCAGTACTTC. Amino acid sequence: CASSHRDRPYEQYF. Filled out from reference TRBV7-6 and TRBJ2-7, the complete variable domain reads GAGVSQSPRYKVTKRGQDVALRCDPISGHVSLYWYRQALGQGPEFLTYFNYEAQQDKSGLPNDRFSAERPEGSISTLTIQRTEQRDSAMYRCASSHRDRPYEQYFGPGTRLTVT.

This rearrangement joins TRBV11-2 to TRBJ2-3; perhaps TRBD1 as D (6 bases). There are 17 residues in the CDR3. CDR1 is SGHAT and CDR2 is FQNNGV in the germline V gene. V was shortened by 0 bases and J by 3 bases, with 16 bases between the two germline ends. The CDR3 spells CASSLDVLQGLTDTQYF. The CDR3 DNA sequence: TGTGCCAGCAGCTTAGACGTCCTGCAGGGGTTAACAGATACGCAGTATTTT. The whole variable domain, remainder taken from reference TRBV11-2 and TRBJ2-3, is EAGVAQSPRYKIIEKRQSVAFWCNPISGHATLYWYQQILGQGPKLLIQFQNNGVVDDSQLPKDRFSAERLKGVDSTLKIQPAKLEDSAVYLCASSLDVLQGLTDTQYFGPGTRLTVL.

This clonotype was picked up a small number of times. This chain uses TRBV18 with TRBJ1-2; D not certain. The CDR3 is 15 amino acids. Germline assignment: CDR1 KGHSH and CDR2 LQKENI. V lost 1 base, J lost 0 bases, and 9 bases lay in between. CDR3 sequence reads: CASSPRPEANYGYTF. CDR3 coding DNA: TGTGCCAGCTCACCACGACCGGAAGCTAACTATGGCTACACCTTC.

The J gene is TRBJ2-1, the V gene TRBV19, with TRBD2 matching 8 bases. This CDR3 comprises 13 residues. After removal of 7 bases from V and 8 bases from J, the junction contained 7 bases not matched to a gene. Germline V gene data show CDR1 as LNHDA and CDR2 as SQIVND (reference sequence). The DNA of the CDR3 is TGTGCCAGTAAGAGCGGGAGTAGGGATGAGCAGTTCTTC. Its protein product is CASKSGSRDEQFF.

The sample holds a few counts of this clonotype. The chain combines TRBV5-1 with TRBJ2-1; D is ambiguous. Trimming stripped 5 bases from V and 8 bases from J, with 14 bases between. CDR1 is SGHRS, CDR2 YFSETQ, per germline. The CDR3 covers 13 residues. The CDR3 reads CASSSESRDEQFF. In nucleotides, the CDR3 is TGCGCCAGCAGTTCCGAGAGTAGGGATGAGCAGTTCTTC.

This clonotype was counted many times. The CDR3 nucleotides read TGCAGCGTTGTACCCCTACTAGCGGCAGATACGCAGTATTTT. Translation gives CSVVPLLAADTQYF. V usage is TRBV29-1 and J usage is TRBJ2-3, with 8 bases that match TRBD2. The V gene end was trimmed by 4 bases and the J gene end by 4 bases; junction bases not matched to a gene: 7. Per germline, CDR1 SQVTM and CDR2 ANQGSEA. CDR3 length equals 14 residues.

The chain joins TRBV11-2 to TRBJ2-1, with 12 bases lining up with TRBD2. V lost 6 bases, J lost 1 base, and 10 bases stayed unmatched. This CDR3 is built from 18 residues. The germline CDR1 and CDR2 sequences are SGHAT and FQNNGV. Here the CDR3 reads CASRVLAGGRFSYNEQFF. The CDR3 nucleotides read TGTGCCAGCAGGGTGCTAGCGGGGGGGCGTTTTTCCTACAATGAGCAGTTCTTC. The entire variable domain, with the rest obtained from reference TRBV11-2 and TRBJ2-1, is as follows: EAGVAQSPRYKIIEKRQSVAFWCNPISGHATLYWYQQILGQGPKLLIQFQNNGVVDDSQLPKDRFSAERLKGVDSTLKIQPAKLEDSAVYLCASRVLAGGRFSYNEQFFGPGTRLTVL.

Concerning this clonotype itself: A read error may produce the germline difference seen at one junction end. The gene calls are TRBV24-1 and TRBJ2-3, with a tentative D call TRBD1 (6 bases). Germline V gives CDR1 KGHDR, CDR2 SFDVKD. The CDR3 is 19 amino acids. In nucleotides, the CDR3 is TGTGCCAGCAGTGACTCCGGGACATTACCATGGGGGCTCACAGATACGCAGTATTTT. This gives the protein CASSDSGTLPWGLTDTQYF.

This clonotype was seen a few times. The gene calls are TRBV12-3 or TRBV12-4 and TRBJ2-2; 8 bases are shared with TRBD1. V was clipped by 2 bases and J by 5 bases; unmatched bases: 7. CDR3 size: 16 residues. CDR3 sequence reads: CASSLLTGVGTGELFF. DNA for the CDR3: TGTGCCAGCAGTTTATTGACAGGGGTTGGGACCGGGGAGCTGTTTTTT.

V and J are TRBV28 and TRBJ2-7; weak D call: TRBD1 (5 bases). The CDR3 is made up of 13 amino acids. Germline V gene sequence: CDR1 MDHEN, CDR2 SYDVKM. The ends were cut back, 7 bases at V and 5 bases at J, with 15 bases in the middle. This chain's CDR3 is CASKDRGTDEQYF. The DNA for the CDR3 is TGTGCCAGCAAAGATAGGGGAACTGACGAGCAGTACTTC.